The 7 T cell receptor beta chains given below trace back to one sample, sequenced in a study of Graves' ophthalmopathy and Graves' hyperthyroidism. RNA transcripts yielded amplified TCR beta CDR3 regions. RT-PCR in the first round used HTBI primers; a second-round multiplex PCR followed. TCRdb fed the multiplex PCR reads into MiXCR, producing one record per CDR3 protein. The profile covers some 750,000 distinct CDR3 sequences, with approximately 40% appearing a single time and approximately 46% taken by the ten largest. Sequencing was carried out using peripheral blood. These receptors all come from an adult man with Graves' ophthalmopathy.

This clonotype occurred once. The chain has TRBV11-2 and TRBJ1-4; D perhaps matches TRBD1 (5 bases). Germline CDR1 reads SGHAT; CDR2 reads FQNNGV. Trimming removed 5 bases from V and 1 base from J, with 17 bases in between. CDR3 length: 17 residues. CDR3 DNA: TGTGCCAGCAGCCCTAGACCGGGGGAAAGAACTAATGAAAAACTGTTTTTT. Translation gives CASSPRPGERTNEKLFF.

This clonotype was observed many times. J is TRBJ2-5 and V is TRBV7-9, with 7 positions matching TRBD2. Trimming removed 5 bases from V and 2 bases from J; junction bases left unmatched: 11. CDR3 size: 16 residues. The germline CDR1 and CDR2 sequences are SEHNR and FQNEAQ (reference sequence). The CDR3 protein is CASSLWAGAQQETQYF. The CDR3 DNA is TGTGCCAGCAGCCTTTGGGCGGGAGCACAACAAGAGACCCAGTACTTC. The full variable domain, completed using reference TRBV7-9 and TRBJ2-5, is DTGVSQNPRHKITKRGQNVTFRCDPISEHNRLYWYRQTLGQGPEFLTYFQNEAQLEKSRLLSDRFSAERPKGSFSTLEIQRTEQGDSAMYLCASSLWAGAQQETQYFGPGTRLLVL.

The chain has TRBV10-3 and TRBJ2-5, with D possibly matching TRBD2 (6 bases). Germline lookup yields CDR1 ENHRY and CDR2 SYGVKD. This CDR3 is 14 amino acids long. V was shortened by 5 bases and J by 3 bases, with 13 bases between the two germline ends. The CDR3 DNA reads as TGTGCCATCAGTTACTCGGTAGCGGAAGAGACCCAGTACTTC. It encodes CAISYSVAEETQYF.

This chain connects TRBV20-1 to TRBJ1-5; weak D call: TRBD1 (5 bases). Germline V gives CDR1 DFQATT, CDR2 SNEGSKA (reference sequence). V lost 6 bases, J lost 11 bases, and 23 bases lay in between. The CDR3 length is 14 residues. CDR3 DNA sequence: TGCAGTGCGCGGACTAGCGGGGCCCAAGAGACCCAGCATTTT. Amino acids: CSARTSGAQETQHF.

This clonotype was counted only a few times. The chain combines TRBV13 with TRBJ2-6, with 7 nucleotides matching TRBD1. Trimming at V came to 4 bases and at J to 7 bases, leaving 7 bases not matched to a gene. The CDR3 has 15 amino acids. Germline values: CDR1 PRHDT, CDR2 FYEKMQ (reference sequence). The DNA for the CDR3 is TGTGCCAGCAGCTCCCGAGACAGGGTAGCCAACGTCCTGACTTTC. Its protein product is CASSSRDRVANVLTF.

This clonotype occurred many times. CDR3 amino acids: CAISDRAGTEAFF. CDR3 nucleotide sequence: TGTGCCATCAGTGATCGGGCAGGCACTGAAGCTTTCTTT. The J gene is TRBJ1-1, the V gene TRBV10-3; D gene unclear. Germline assignment: CDR1 ENHRY and CDR2 SYGVKD. The CDR3 length is 13 residues. Between the trimmed V and J ends, which lost 3 bases and 4 bases, there was a span of 9 bases.

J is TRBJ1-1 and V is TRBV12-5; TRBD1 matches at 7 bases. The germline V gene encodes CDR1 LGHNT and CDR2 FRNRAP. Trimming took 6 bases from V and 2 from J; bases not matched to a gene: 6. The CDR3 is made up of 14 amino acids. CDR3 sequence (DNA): TGTGCTAGTGGACCAACAGGGGCAAACACTGAAGCTTTCTTT. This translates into CASGPTGANTEAFF.